This TCR beta chain was sequenced during a study of T-cell reconstitution after alpha-beta-depleted transplantation in children (dated by TCRdb to the mid-2010s). As for the study more broadly: Using TCR repertoire profiling, the study followed T-cell immune reconstitution in a quantitative way in children after TCRalphabeta/CD19-depleted allogeneic hematopoietic cell transplantation. Study-wide conclusions, independent of this receptor: The apparently early recovery of alphabetaT-cell counts about two months after transplant reportedly depended on only several hundred rapidly expanded clones that came from non-depleted graft cells. The frequencies of hyperexpanded clones fell over the following months, and after one year, T-cell counts and TCRbeta diversity were mostly attributed to newly produced T cells. The high TCRbeta diversity at day 60 in some patients was ascribed to recipient T cells and intrathymic progenitors that had survived conditioning.

This clonotype was counted between two and nine times. Its target antigen remains unknown. Base quality data are lacking; no much larger clone is found one base away. The library was produced with PCR. Data came from an Illumina HiSeq 2500. To normalize quantification of the TCRbeta repertoire, the TCR libraries were built with molecular barcoding that relied on unique molecular identifiers. The public reads were quality trimmed at Q25 with fastp and then assembled into clones with MiXCR by TCRdb, keeping productive beta chains. Rows with a matching CDR3 protein are joined into one entry that keeps the most common DNA and genes. This sample is represented by 90,000 to 100,000 distinct CDR3 sequences; roughly a quarter of them were singletons. Roughly 23% of the sample rests with the top ten. In the paper's terms, the treatment or condition label means: allogeneic hematopoietic cell transplantation with graft depleted of TCRalphabeta T cells and CD19 B cells. The transplant recipients were children given TCRalphabeta/CD19-depleted allogeneic hematopoietic cell grafts.

V and J lose 0 bases and 5 bases, and a span of 12 bases separates them. CDR1 and CDR2, looked up from the germline V gene, are SGDLS and YYNGEE. The CDR3 starts with the cysteine, ends with the phenylalanine, and has 14 residues. Just CDR3 DNA is preserved here, 42 bases in frame from base 1. The chain joins TRBV9 to TRBJ2-7; the D assignment is uncertain and may be TRBD1 or TRBD2, with 5 bases supporting each. The TCR was taken from a boy aged 2 to 10 with acute lymphoblastic leukemia, due to receive a stem cell transplant. This sample comprised PBMCs, obtained before TCRalphabeta/CD19-depleted stem cell transplant. The DNA sequence follows: TGTGCCAGCAGCGTAGGGGGGAGTAGCAACGAGCAGTACTTC. The resulting protein is CASSVGGSSNEQYF.